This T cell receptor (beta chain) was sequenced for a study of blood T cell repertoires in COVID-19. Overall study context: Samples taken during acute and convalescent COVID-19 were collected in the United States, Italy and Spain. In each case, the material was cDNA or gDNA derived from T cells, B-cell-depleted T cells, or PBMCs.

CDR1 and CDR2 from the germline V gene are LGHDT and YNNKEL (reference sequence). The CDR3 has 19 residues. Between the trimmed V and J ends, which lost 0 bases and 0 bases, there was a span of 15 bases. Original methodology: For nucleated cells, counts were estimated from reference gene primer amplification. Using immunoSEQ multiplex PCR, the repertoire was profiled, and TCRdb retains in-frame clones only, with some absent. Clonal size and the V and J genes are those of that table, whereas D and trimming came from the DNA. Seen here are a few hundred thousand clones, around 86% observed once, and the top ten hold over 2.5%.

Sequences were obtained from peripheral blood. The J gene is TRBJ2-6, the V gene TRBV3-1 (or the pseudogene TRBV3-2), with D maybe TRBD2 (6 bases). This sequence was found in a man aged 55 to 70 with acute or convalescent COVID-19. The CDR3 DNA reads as TGTGCCAGCAGCCAAGATAGACTAGTGGGGGACTCTGGGGCCAACGTCCTGACTTTC. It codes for CASSQDRLVGDSGANVLTF.